This TCR beta chain was retrieved from a study of blood T cell repertoires in COVID-19. Study overall: Samples taken during acute and convalescent COVID-19 were collected in the United States, Italy and Spain. T cells, B-cell-depleted T cells, or PBMCs provided the cDNA or gDNA that served as material.

Under the authors' procedure: Amplification of reference gene primers was used by the study to estimate nucleated cell counts. The table came from immunoSEQ multiplex PCR; TCRdb's copy has only in-frame clones and leaves some out. V, J and clone size are taken as reported in that table, and D and trimming were inferred from the DNA itself. The data hold about 190,000 clones, with 60% to 80% observed a single time. This CDR3 region has 12 residues. CDR1 is GTSNPN and CDR2 is SVGIG in the germline V gene (reference sequence). V gave up 3 bases and J gave up 2 bases, with 5 bases separating them. The clonotype was recovered from a man in his sixties with active or convalescent COVID-19. Sequencing input: peripheral blood. The V and J genes are TRBV30 and TRBJ2-1, with a weak D call TRBD2 (5 bases). CDR3 in DNA: TGTGCCTGGAGCGGGACCTACAATGAGCAGTTCTTC. It codes for CAWSGTYNEQFF.